This TCR beta chain is drawn from a study of PD-1 blockade in classical Hodgkin lymphoma. Clones were read by immunoSEQ multiplex PCR, and TCRdb kept only the in-frame ones, dropping some. The sample yields 22,000 or so clones, 77% seen once. On this clone: Its antigen is as yet unknown.

General study findings and limits: Newly diagnosed patients were reported to exhibit reduced baseline TCR diversity relative to healthy donors.

Every one of the patients relapsed after autologous stem cell transplantation (brentuximab vedotin exposure was variable). The TCR was taken from a human donor with classical Hodgkin lymphoma. The sample here was peripheral blood mononuclear cells (PBMCs), taken before the second cycle of nivolumab.

CDR3 loop: CASSVDRAANTGELFF. CDR3 DNA: TGTGCCAGCAGTGTTGACAGGGCCGCAAACACCGGGGAGCTGTTTTTT. The chain employs TRBV6-1 and TRBJ2-2, with 7 bases lining up with TRBD1. Germline-derived CDR1 and CDR2 are MNHNS and SASEGT. With 4 bases clipped from V and 2 bases from J, the junction kept 7 bases outside the gene matches. This CDR3 contains 16 residues.